This is a list of T cell receptor beta chains from one sample in a study of blood T cell repertoires in COVID-19. Here immunoSEQ multiplex PCR was the method, and the copy in TCRdb shows in-frame clones only, minus some. The data hold 300,000 or so clones, with roughly 86% observed a single time. Sequenced sample: PBMCs or T cells enriched from blood (not recorded which). The source is a woman between 45 and 60 years old who had been exposed to COVID-19. Both conserved end residues are part of each CDR3. The D gene is left open where the match is weak. Not every row has a clone size; where given, it reads once, few, many or a size class.

D gene,J gene,V gene,clone size,CDR3 protein,CDR3 DNA
TRBD1,TRBJ1-4,TRBV5-4,.,CASSKGNRGENEKLFF,TGTGCCAGCAGCAAAGGAAACAGGGGGGAGAATGAAAAACTGTTTTTT
.,TRBJ1-3,TRBV2,.,CASSPSRSSGNTIYF,TGTGCCAGCAGTCCGAGCCGGAGCTCTGGAAACACCATATATTTT
TRBD1,TRBJ2-7,TRBV5-1,.,CASSLVDRETHEQYF,TGCGCCAGCAGCTTGGTTGACAGGGAGACTCACGAGCAGTACTTC
.,TRBJ2-1,TRBV5-6,.,CASSLVSPYNEQFF,TGTGCCAGCAGCTTGGTTAGCCCCTACAATGAGCAGTTCTTC
TRBD1,TRBJ2-1,TRBV6-5,.,CASRMDRDRNEQFF,TGTGCCAGCAGGATGGACAGGGACCGCAATGAGCAGTTCTTC
TRBD1,TRBJ1-1,TRBV5-1,.,CASRPLRETGDTEAFF,TGCGCCAGCAGACCACTTAGGGAAACAGGGGACACTGAAGCTTTCTTT
TRBD1,TRBJ1-4,TRBV5-1,.,CASSSTGETEKLFF,TGCGCCAGCAGCTCCACAGGGGAAACTGAAAAACTGTTTTTT
TRBD1,TRBJ1-1,TRBV3-1/TRBV3-2,few,CASIRTGGRPEAFF,TGTGCCAGCATCAGGACAGGGGGCAGACCGGAAGCTTTCTTT
.,TRBJ2-7,TRBV18,.,CASSPGRFPHEQYF,TGTGCCAGCTCACCAGGCAGGTTCCCCCACGAGCAGTACTTC
.,TRBJ2-7,TRBV19,.,CASSVRPSVIYEQYF,TGTGCCAGTAGTGTCAGGCCTAGCGTGATCTACGAGCAGTACTTC
.,TRBJ2-6,TRBV6-1,.,CASSEARGSGANVLTF,TGTGCCAGCAGTGAAGCGCGGGGATCTGGGGCCAACGTCCTGACTTTC
.,TRBJ2-5,TRBV4-1,.,CASAGVQETQYF,TGCGCCAGCGCAGGGGTCCAAGAGACCCAGTACTTC
TRBD2,TRBJ2-1,TRBV3-1/TRBV3-2,.,CASSQDPASGGNEQFF,TGTGCCAGCAGCCAAGATCCGGCTAGCGGGGGCAATGAGCAGTTCTTC
.,TRBJ1-2,TRBV24-1,.,CATMGDYGYTF,TGTGCCACCATGGGAGACTATGGCTACACCTTC
TRBD1,TRBJ2-1,TRBV5-6,.,CASGFGDRFKNEQFF,TGTGCCAGCGGCTTCGGGGACAGGTTCAAGAATGAGCAGTTCTTC
.,TRBJ2-2,TRBV19,.,CAIHRENTGELFF,TGTGCCATACACAGGGAGAACACCGGGGAGCTGTTTTTT
.,TRBJ2-1,TRBV19,.,CASSIKGQWGEQFF,TGTGCCAGTAGTATAAAGGGACAATGGGGGGAGCAGTTCTTC
TRBD1,TRBJ1-2,TRBV19,.,CASRQQGIGYGYTF,TGTGCCAGTAGACAACAGGGGATCGGCTATGGCTACACCTTC
.,TRBJ1-5,TRBV3-1/TRBV3-2,once,CASSQSNSNQPQHF,TGTGCCAGCAGCCAATCTAATAGCAATCAGCCCCAGCATTTT
.,TRBJ1-2,TRBV15,.,CATSRGGDYGYTF,TGTGCCACCAGCAGAGGGGGCGACTATGGCTACACCTTC
.,TRBJ1-4,TRBV24-1,.,CATSDATGDNEKLFF,TGTGCCACCAGTGACGCGACAGGTGATAATGAAAAACTGTTTTTT
.,TRBJ2-7,TRBV2,.,CASQGPYEQYF,TGTGCCAGCCAGGGGCCCTACGAGCAGTACTTC
TRBD1,TRBJ2-7,TRBV5-8,.,CASSSRDREYF,TGTGCCAGCAGCAGCCGGGACAGGGAGTACTTC
TRBD1,TRBJ1-1,TRBV5-4,.,CASSYGRRGDTEAFF,TGTGCCAGCAGCTATGGGCGCAGGGGGGACACTGAAGCTTTCTTT
.,TRBJ1-6,TRBV4-1,.,CASSYSDTGNSPLHF,TGCGCCAGCAGCTACTCGGACACCGGCAATTCACCCCTCCACTTT